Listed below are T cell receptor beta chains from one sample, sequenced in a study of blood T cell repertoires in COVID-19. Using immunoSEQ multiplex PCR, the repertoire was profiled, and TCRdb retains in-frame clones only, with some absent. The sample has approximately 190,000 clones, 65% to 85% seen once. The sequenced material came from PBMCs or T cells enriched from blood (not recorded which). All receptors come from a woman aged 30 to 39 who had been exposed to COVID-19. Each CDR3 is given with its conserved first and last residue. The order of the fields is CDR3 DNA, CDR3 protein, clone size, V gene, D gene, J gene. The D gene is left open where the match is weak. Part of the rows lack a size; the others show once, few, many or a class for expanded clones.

CDR3 DNA: TGTGCCAGCAGCGAAGGGACAGGGGAAGGTACCCTCCACTTT
CDR3 protein: CASSEGTGEGTLHF
clone size: -
V gene: TRBV9
D gene: TRBD1
J gene: TRBJ1-6

CDR3 DNA: TGTGCCAGCAGCTTAGGACAGTACCAAGAGACCCAGTACTTC
CDR3 protein: CASSLGQYQETQYF
clone size: -
V gene: TRBV7-2
D gene: -
J gene: TRBJ2-5

CDR3 DNA: TGTGCCAGCAGCGTTAACGGTCCCTACGAGCAGTACTTC
CDR3 protein: CASSVNGPYEQYF
clone size: -
V gene: TRBV9
D gene: -
J gene: TRBJ2-7

CDR3 DNA: TGTGCCGGAGCCGGGACACGAAATCAGCCCCAGCATTTT
CDR3 protein: CAGAGTRNQPQHF
clone size: -
V gene: TRBV19
D gene: -
J gene: TRBJ1-5

CDR3 DNA: TGTGCCAGCAGCCCTACAGGGCTAGGCACTGAAGCTTTCTTT
CDR3 protein: CASSPTGLGTEAFF
clone size: -
V gene: TRBV7-6
D gene: -
J gene: TRBJ1-1

CDR3 DNA: TGTGCCACCAGTGACCCGGGACAGGGGACCGGGGAGCTGTTTTTT
CDR3 protein: CATSDPGQGTGELFF
clone size: once
V gene: TRBV24-1
D gene: TRBD1
J gene: TRBJ2-2

CDR3 DNA: TGTGCCAGCAGCTCTACTAGCGGGGGCGCCTGGGGAGATACGCAGTATTTT
CDR3 protein: CASSSTSGGAWGDTQYF
clone size: -
V gene: TRBV7-3
D gene: TRBD2
J gene: TRBJ2-3

CDR3 DNA: TGTGCCAGCAGTTCCGCGGCGAACACTGAAGCTTTCTTT
CDR3 protein: CASSSAANTEAFF
clone size: -
V gene: TRBV12-3/TRBV12-4
D gene: -
J gene: TRBJ1-1

CDR3 DNA: TGTGCCAGTAGCACACCCCGACAGGGGGCGCGCACTGAAGCTTTCTTT
CDR3 protein: CASSTPRQGARTEAFF
clone size: -
V gene: TRBV19
D gene: TRBD1
J gene: TRBJ1-1

CDR3 DNA: TGCGCCAGCAGCCAAGATCGGAGTCTTACTAGCTCCTACGAGCAGTACTTC
CDR3 protein: CASSQDRSLTSSYEQYF
clone size: -
V gene: TRBV4-1
D gene: -
J gene: TRBJ2-7

CDR3 DNA: TGTGCCAGCAGCCCAACTGATCGCGGCACTGAAGCTTTCTTT
CDR3 protein: CASSPTDRGTEAFF
clone size: -
V gene: TRBV7-9
D gene: -
J gene: TRBJ1-1

CDR3 DNA: TGTGCCAGCACTGGTGGAGCGAACACCGGGGAGCTGTTTTTT
CDR3 protein: CASTGGANTGELFF
clone size: -
V gene: TRBV7-9
D gene: -
J gene: TRBJ2-2

CDR3 DNA: TGTGCCAGCAGTCAATTCAGATATGGCTACACCTTC
CDR3 protein: CASSQFRYGYTF
clone size: -
V gene: TRBV12-3/TRBV12-4
D gene: -
J gene: TRBJ1-2

CDR3 DNA: TGTGCCAGCTTGCGAGAAGGGACAGACAACATGAACACTGAAGCTTTCTTT
CDR3 protein: CASLREGTDNMNTEAFF
clone size: -
V gene: TRBV2
D gene: TRBD1
J gene: TRBJ1-1

CDR3 DNA: TGTGCCAGCAGCTTCCAACCAATCGGGGGGGCCCTCGTCACAGATACGCAGTATTTT
CDR3 protein: CASSFQPIGGALVTDTQYF
clone size: -
V gene: TRBV5-5
D gene: TRBD2
J gene: TRBJ2-3

CDR3 DNA: TGCGCCAGCAGCTTGGACAGACATGAAGCTTTCTTT
CDR3 protein: CASSLDRHEAFF
clone size: -
V gene: TRBV5-1
D gene: -
J gene: TRBJ1-1

CDR3 DNA: TGTGCCATCAGGGCTAGCGGGGGGGATTCGTACAATGAGCAGTTCTTC
CDR3 protein: CAIRASGGDSYNEQFF
clone size: -
V gene: TRBV10-3
D gene: TRBD2
J gene: TRBJ2-1

CDR3 DNA: TGTGCCAGCAGTGACGGTAGCCGAGGGCCCCAGCATTTT
CDR3 protein: CASSDGSRGPQHF
clone size: -
V gene: TRBV2
D gene: -
J gene: TRBJ1-5

CDR3 DNA: TGTGCCAGTAGTATCTCGGGGGGCCGCCCAGATACGCAGTATTTT
CDR3 protein: CASSISGGRPDTQYF
clone size: -
V gene: TRBV19
D gene: -
J gene: TRBJ2-3

CDR3 DNA: TGTGCCAGCAGGTCCCGGGGGGTTGACTATGGCTACACCTTC
CDR3 protein: CASRSRGVDYGYTF
clone size: once
V gene: TRBV3-1/TRBV3-2
D gene: -
J gene: TRBJ1-2